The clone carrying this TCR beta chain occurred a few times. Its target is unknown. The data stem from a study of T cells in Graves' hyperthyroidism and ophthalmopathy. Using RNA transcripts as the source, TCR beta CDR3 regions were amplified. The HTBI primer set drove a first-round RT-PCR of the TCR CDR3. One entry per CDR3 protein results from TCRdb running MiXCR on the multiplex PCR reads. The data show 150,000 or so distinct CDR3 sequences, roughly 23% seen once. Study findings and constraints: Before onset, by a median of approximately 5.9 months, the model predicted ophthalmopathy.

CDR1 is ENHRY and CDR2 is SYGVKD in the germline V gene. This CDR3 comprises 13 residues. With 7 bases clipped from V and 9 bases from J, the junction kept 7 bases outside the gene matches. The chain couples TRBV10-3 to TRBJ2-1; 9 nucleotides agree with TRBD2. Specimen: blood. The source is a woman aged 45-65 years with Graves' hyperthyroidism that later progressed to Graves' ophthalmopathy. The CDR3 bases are TGTGCCATCACCGGAGATAGCGGGGGTGAGCAGTTCTTC. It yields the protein CAITGDSGGEQFF.